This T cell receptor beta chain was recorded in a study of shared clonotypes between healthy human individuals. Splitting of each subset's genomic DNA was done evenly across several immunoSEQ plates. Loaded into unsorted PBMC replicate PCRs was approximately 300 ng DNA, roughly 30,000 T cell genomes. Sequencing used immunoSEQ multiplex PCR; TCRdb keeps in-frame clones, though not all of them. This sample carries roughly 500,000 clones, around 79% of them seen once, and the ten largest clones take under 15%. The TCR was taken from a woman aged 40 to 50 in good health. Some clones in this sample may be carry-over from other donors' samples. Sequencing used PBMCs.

CDR3 DNA sequence: TGTGCCAGCAGCTTAGACGGCGCCCTGGACGAGCAGTACTTC. Translated, it gives CASSLDGALDEQYF. V is TRBV7-2 and J is TRBJ2-7, with D hard to call. Trimming took 1 base from V and 5 from J, leaving 12 bases between them. Germline CDR1 reads SGHTA; CDR2 reads FQGNSA. CDR3 size: 14 residues. Variable domain in full (rest from reference TRBV7-2 and TRBJ2-7): GAGVSQSPSNKVTEKGKDVELRCDPISGHTALYWYRQSLGQGLEFLIYFQGNSAPDKSGLPSDRFSAERTGGSVSTLTIQRTQQEDSAVYLCASSLDGALDEQYFGPGTRLTVT.